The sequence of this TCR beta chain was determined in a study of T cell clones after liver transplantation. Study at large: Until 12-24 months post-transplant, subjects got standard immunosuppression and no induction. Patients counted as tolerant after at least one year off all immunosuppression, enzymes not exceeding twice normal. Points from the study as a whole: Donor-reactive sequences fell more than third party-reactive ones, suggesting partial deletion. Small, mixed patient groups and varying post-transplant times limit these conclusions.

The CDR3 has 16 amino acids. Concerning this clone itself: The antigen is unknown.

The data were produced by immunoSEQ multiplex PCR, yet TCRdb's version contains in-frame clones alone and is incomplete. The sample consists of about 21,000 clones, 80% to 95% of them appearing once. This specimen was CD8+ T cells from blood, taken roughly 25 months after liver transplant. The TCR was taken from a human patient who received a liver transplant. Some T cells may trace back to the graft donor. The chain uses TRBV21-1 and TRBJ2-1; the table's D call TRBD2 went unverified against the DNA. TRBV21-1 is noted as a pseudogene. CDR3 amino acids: CASSKEGLAVPNEQFF. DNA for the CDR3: TGTGCCAGCAGCAAAGAGGGACTAGCGGTCCCGAATGAGCAGTTCTTC.